Each of the 16 T cell receptor beta chains below was sequenced from the same sample in a study of Graves' ophthalmopathy and Graves' hyperthyroidism. RNA transcripts yielded amplified TCR beta CDR3 regions. A first-round RT-PCR used HTBI primers, followed by a second-round multiplex PCR. TCRdb recomputed calls from the multiplex PCR reads with MiXCR, one row per CDR3 protein. The sample consists of around 1.1 million distinct CDR3 sequences, about 36% of them appearing once. Sequenced: peripheral blood or thyroid tissue (not recorded which). These receptors originate from an adult man with Graves' hyperthyroidism.

This clonotype has only a few counts. This chain links TRBV20-1 with TRBJ1-5, with 9 bases fitting TRBD1. The CDR3 consists of 13 residues. Germline V CDR1 and CDR2: DFQATT, SNEGSKA (reference sequence). The V and J ends lost 7 bases and 7 bases, in that order; junction bases with no gene match: 8. This CDR3 is CSGRTGVWQPQHF. The DNA of the CDR3 is TGCAGTGGAAGGACAGGGGTTTGGCAGCCCCAGCATTTT.

Comments on this clonotype: A much larger clone differs by one base, so this may be a read error. CDR3 nucleotide sequence: TGCAGTGCTAGAGTAGCGGGAAAAATCTACGGGCAGTACTTC. Its protein product is CSARVAGKIYGQYF. J is TRBJ2-7 and V is TRBV20-1; TRBD2 matches 8 bases. The CDR3 is 14 amino acids. Germline V gene lookup returns CDR1 DFQATT and CDR2 SNEGSKA (reference sequence).

As to this clonotype: One base away lies a much larger clone, so this may be a sequencing read error. This chain connects TRBV20-1 to TRBJ2-7; 8 nucleotides agree with TRBD1. The length of the CDR3 is 14 residues. Germline V lookup: CDR1 DFQATT, CDR2 SNEGSKA (reference sequence). This chain's CDR3 is CSARRTGTPYGQYF. In DNA, the CDR3 is TGCAGTGCTAGGAGGACAGGGACCCCCTACGGGCAGTACTTC.

The gene calls are TRBV4-3 and TRBJ1-6, with a possible D match to TRBD1 (5 bases). Germline CDR1 reads LGHNA; CDR2 reads YSLEER. There are 16 residues in the CDR3. V lost 0 bases and J 4 bases, leaving 10 bases between the germline ends. This CDR3 reads CASSQDPGLYNSPLHF. CDR3 coding DNA: TGCGCCAGCAGCCAAGATCCAGGGCTTTATAATTCACCCCTCCACTTT.

This chain links TRBV20-1 with TRBJ1-5; possibly TRBD1 for D (6 bases). Per germline, CDR1 DFQATT and CDR2 SNEGSKA (reference sequence). This CDR3 comprises 16 residues. V lost 0 bases, J lost 7 bases, and 19 bases lay in between. CDR3 sequence (DNA): TGCAGTGCTAGAGAGGGGGGACAAAACCACCTGCAGCCCCAGCATTTT. Its protein is CSAREGGQNHLQPQHF.

J is TRBJ2-5 and V is TRBV10-3; tentative D call: TRBD1 (6 bases). Per germline, CDR1 ENHRY and CDR2 SYGVKD. The ends were cut back, 0 bases at V and 1 base at J, with 9 bases in the middle. This CDR3 is built from 15 residues. The CDR3 DNA reads as TGTGCCATCAGTGAGTCGAGCAGGGGCCAAGAGACCCAGTACTTC. It translates to CAISESSRGQETQYF.

The genes are TRBV29-1 and TRBJ1-2, with D hard to call. The CDR3 covers 14 residues. Trimming took 7 bases from V and 7 from J, leaving 22 bases between them. Germline-derived CDR1 and CDR2 are SQVTM and ANQGSEA. CDR3 amino acids: CSASSPSEGSGYTF. CDR3 DNA: TGCAGCGCCAGCAGTCCCTCGGAGGGCTCTGGCTACACCTTC.

The gene calls are TRBV7-9 and TRBJ2-7; D is perhaps TRBD2 (7 bases). Germline-derived CDR1 and CDR2 are SEHNR and FQNEAQ (reference sequence). V was cut by 8 bases and J by 12 bases, with 14 bases left in between. The CDR3 consists of 10 residues. The CDR3 protein is CASGGGGSYF. The CDR3 region has the DNA TGTGCCAGCGGCGGGGGCGGCTCGTACTTC.

Concerning this clonotype itself: Without the conserved terminal phenylalanine or tryptophan, this CDR3 likely stems from a read error. The chain combines TRBV6-2 or TRBV6-3 with TRBJ1-1, with D perhaps TRBD1 (5 bases). Trimming shortened V by 0 bases and J by 5 bases, and 13 bases separated the two germline ends. CDR1 is MNHEY, CDR2 SVGEGT, per germline. The CDR3 spans 15 residues. The chain's CDR3 is CASSYSATWGTEAFS. As DNA, the CDR3 is TGTGCCAGCAGTTACTCGGCTACGTGGGGGACTGAAGCTTTCTCT.

The rearrangement joins TRBV12-3 or TRBV12-4 to TRBJ1-3; D might be TRBD1 (5 bases). The CDR3 consists of 15 residues. The V end was cut by 6 bases, the J end by 2 bases, with 14 bases between. CDR3 bases: TGTGCCAGCAGCTCCGGGACTGGAACTGGAAACACCATATATTTT. Encoded protein: CASSSGTGTGNTIYF.

This clonotype occurred many times. The rearrangement uses TRBV20-1 and TRBJ1-2; D gene ambiguous. CDR3 length equals 13 residues. Trimming shortened V by 6 bases and J by 5 bases, and 16 bases separated the two germline ends. From germline, CDR1 is DFQATT and CDR2 SNEGSKA (reference sequence). CDR3 in amino acids: CSAPPGDDYGYTF. Here the CDR3 DNA reads TGCAGTGCCCCGCCGGGAGACGATTATGGCTACACCTTC.

The V gene is TRBV7-9, the J gene TRBJ2-7, with TRBD1 matching 7 bases. Germline V gene lookup returns CDR1 SEHNR and CDR2 FQNEAQ (reference sequence). The CDR3 consists of 17 residues. Trimming took 5 bases from V and 7 from J; bases not matched to a gene: 20. CDR3 coding DNA: TGTGCCAGCAGCACCAGACAGGGAAGATCGAGATACAATGAGCAGTACTTC. This sequence encodes CASSTRQGRSRYNEQYF. Combining the CDR3 with reference TRBV7-9 and TRBJ2-7 gives the whole variable domain DTGVSQNPRHKITKRGQNVTFRCDPISEHNRLYWYRQTLGQGPEFLTYFQNEAQLEKSRLLSDRFSAERPKGSFSTLEIQRTEQGDSAMYLCASSTRQGRSRYNEQYFGPGTRLTVT.

V and J are TRBV6-1 and TRBJ2-7, with D unresolved. Germline CDR1 is MNHNS and CDR2 is SASEGT. The germline V and J ends were trimmed by 5 bases and 2 bases, with 10 bases remaining between them. The length of the CDR3 is 13 residues. CDR3 residues: CASSYYPTYEQYF. The CDR3 DNA is TGTGCCAGCAGTTATTATCCAACCTACGAGCAGTACTTC.

This clonotype came up many times. In nucleotides, the CDR3 is TGCAGTGCTAGAGTGGTGGTGGGGGGGCGGCCTAATGAAAAACTGTTTTTT. Its translation: CSARVVVGGRPNEKLFF. The chain carries TRBV20-1 and TRBJ1-4; D might be TRBD1 (6 bases). The germline V gene has CDR1 DFQATT and CDR2 SNEGSKA (reference sequence). Trimming left V 1 base short and J 3 bases short, with 18 bases between. This CDR3 has 17 residues.

This clonotype has a handful of counts. J is TRBJ1-2 and V is TRBV27, with D perhaps matching TRBD1 (6 bases). The CDR3 is made up of 14 amino acids. Trimming took off 3 bases at V and 6 bases at J, with 14 bases between the two ends. CDR1 is MNHEY and CDR2 is SMNVEV in the germline V gene (reference sequence). The CDR3 sequence is CASSFTGTPHGYTF. The CDR3 DNA reads as TGTGCCAGCAGTTTCACCGGGACACCGCATGGCTACACCTTC.

CDR3 bases: TGTGCCAGCAGCTTGGTCAGGGGCTCCCCGGGAGATACGCAGTATTTT. Encoded protein: CASSLVRGSPGDTQYF. V and J are TRBV7-2 and TRBJ2-3; possibly TRBD1 for D (6 bases). Trimming pared 3 bases from V and 5 bases from J, leaving 18 bases between. CDR1 is SGHTA, CDR2 FQGNSA, per germline. CDR3 length: 16 residues.